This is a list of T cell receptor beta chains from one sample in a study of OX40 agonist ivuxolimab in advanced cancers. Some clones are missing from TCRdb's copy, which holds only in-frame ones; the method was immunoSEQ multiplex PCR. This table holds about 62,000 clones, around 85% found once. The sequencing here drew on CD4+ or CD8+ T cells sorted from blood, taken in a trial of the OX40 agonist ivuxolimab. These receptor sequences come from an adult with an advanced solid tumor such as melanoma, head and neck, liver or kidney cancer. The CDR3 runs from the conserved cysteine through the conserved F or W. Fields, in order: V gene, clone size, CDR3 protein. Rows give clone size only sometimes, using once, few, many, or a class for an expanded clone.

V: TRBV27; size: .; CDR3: CASSATGREKLFF
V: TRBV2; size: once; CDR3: CASSGTSARETQYF
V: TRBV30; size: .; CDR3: CAWSKALGGMDYGYTF
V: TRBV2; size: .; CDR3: CASRLGTSGGYLDEQFF
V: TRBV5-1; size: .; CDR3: CASGQMDRNTEAFF
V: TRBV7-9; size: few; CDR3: CASSLRRGANYEQYF
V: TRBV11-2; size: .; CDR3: CASSSRTLTYGYTF
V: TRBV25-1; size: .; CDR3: CASKTGAATGELFF
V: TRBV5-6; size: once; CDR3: CASSSGQNTEAFF
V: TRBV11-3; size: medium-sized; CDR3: CASSYSSDSDYEQYF
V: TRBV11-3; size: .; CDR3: CASSSDRMNEQFF
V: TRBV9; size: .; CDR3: CASSVDHRKDTIYF
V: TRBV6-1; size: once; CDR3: CASSVLGRGTGWTDTQYF
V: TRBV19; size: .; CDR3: CASSGPGTGRETQYF
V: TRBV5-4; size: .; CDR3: CASSLAGIAGDYYEQYF
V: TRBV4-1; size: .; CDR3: CASSQDTGVNGELFF
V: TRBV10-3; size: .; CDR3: CAISEKVKYTEAFF
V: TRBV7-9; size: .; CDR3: CAAGTGGPIYF
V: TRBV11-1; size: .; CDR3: CASSLTNEQFF
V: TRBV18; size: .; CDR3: CASSPPKSGLAGKETQYF
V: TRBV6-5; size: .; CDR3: CASSYGQGGEAFF
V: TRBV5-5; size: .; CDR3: CASSLGPGVKTQYF
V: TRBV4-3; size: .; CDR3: CASSLGSSGYQETQYF
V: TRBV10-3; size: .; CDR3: CATLWQPNTEAFF
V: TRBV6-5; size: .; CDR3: CASSLGLYGYTF